This paragraph covers one TCR beta chain sequence. The data derive from a study of blood T cell repertoires in COVID-19. The wider study: COVID-19 samples collected from the United States, Italy and Spain covered acute and convalescent phases. T cells, B-cell-depleted T cells, or PBMCs provided the cDNA or gDNA that served as material.

Original analysis: Counts of nucleated cells, estimated from reference gene primer amplification, were obtained. The data were produced by immunoSEQ multiplex PCR, yet TCRdb's version contains in-frame clones alone and is incomplete. The D gene and trimming were derived from the DNA, and the V and J assignments and clone size from that table. The top ten hold approximately 30% of the sample, which has tens of thousands of clones, approximately 85% seen once. The CDR3 has 15 residues. V lost 3 bases and J lost 3, with 12 bases in between. Germline V gene data show CDR1 as LNHDA and CDR2 as SQIVND (reference sequence).

Sequencing input: peripheral blood. The TCR sequence derives from a human donor in a cohort sampled during active COVID-19. V and J are TRBV19 and TRBJ1-5; D not resolved. The CDR3 DNA reads TGTGCCAGTAGTATGGGAGTCCGGATCAATCAGCCCCAGCATTTT. It yields the protein CASSMGVRINQPQHF.